This TCR beta chain was retrieved from a study of T-cell reconstitution after alpha-beta-depleted transplantation in children. A library of TCRbeta sequences, prepared with unique molecular identifiers, was generated. MiXCR was run by TCRdb on the PCR reads, yielding one entry per CDR3 protein. The sample includes hundreds of thousands of distinct CDR3 sequences, roughly an eighth of them seen just once. This CDR3 spans 19 amino acids. The germline gives CDR1 MNHEY, CDR2 SVGEGT. V was pared by 5 bases and J by 3 bases, with 15 bases of the junction left unmatched. The starting material was PBMCs from the stem cell graft donor, obtained from the stem cell graft. The chain has TRBV6-2 or TRBV6-3 and TRBJ2-7; 14 bases line up with TRBD2. This sequence originates from a human donor who donated a stem cell graft to a child with combined immunodeficiency. The chain's CDR3 is CASSTRGLAGVTRIYEQYF. The DNA of the CDR3 is TGTGCCAGCAGTACGAGGGGACTAGCGGGAGTTACCCGGATCTACGAGCAGTACTTC.